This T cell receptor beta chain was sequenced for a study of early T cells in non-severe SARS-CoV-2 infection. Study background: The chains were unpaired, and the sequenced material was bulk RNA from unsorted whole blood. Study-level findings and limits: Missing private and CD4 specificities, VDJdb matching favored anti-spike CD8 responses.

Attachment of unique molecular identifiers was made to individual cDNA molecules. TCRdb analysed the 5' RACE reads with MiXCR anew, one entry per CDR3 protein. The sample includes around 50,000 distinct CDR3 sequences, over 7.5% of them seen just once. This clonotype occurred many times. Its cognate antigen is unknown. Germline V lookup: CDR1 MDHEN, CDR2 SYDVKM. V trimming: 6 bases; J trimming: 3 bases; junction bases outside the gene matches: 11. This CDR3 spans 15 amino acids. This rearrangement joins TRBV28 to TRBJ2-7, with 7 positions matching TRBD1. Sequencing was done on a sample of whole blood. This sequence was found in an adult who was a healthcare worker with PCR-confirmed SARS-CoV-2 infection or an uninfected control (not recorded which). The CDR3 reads CASRPASGQIYEQYF. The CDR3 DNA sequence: TGTGCCAGCAGGCCGGCCTCGGGACAGATCTACGAGCAGTACTTC.